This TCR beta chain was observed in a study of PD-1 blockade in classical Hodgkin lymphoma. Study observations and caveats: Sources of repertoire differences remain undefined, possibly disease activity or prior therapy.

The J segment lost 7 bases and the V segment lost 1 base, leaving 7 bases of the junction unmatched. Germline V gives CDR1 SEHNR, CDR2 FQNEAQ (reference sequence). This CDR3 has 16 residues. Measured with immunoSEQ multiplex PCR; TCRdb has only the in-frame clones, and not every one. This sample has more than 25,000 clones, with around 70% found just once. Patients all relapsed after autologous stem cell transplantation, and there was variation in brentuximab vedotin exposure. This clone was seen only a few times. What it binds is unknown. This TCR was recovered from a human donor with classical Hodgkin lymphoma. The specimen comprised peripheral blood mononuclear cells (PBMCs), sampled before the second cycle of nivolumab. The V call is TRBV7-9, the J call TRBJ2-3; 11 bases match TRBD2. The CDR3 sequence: CASSLEGGTSGYTQYF. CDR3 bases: TGTGCCAGCAGCTTAGAGGGGGGGACTAGCGGTTATACGCAGTATTTT.